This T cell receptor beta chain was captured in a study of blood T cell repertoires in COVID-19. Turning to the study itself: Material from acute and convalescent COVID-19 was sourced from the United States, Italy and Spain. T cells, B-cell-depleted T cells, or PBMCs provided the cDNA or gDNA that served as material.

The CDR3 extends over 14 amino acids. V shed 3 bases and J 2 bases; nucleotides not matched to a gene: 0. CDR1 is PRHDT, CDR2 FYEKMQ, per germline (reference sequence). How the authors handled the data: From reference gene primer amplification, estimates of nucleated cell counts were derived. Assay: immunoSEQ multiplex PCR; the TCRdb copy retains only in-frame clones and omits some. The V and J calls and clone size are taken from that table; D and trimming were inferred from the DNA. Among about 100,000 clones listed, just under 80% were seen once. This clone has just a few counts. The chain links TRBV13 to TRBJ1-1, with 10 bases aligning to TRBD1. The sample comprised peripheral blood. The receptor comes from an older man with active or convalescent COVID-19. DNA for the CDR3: TGTGCCAGCAGCTTGACAGGGGGCAACACTGAAGCTTTCTTT. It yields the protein CASSLTGGNTEAFF. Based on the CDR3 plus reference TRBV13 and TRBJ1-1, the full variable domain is AAGVIQSPRHLIKEKRETATLKCYPIPRHDTVYWYQQGPGQDPQFLISFYEKMQSDKGSIPDRFSAQQFSDYHSELNMSSLELGDSALYFCASSLTGGNTEAFFGQGTRLTVV.